The 29 T cell receptor beta chains in this list originate from one sample, sequenced in a study of technical replicates of blood from a handful of donors. Clones were read by immunoSEQ multiplex PCR, and TCRdb kept only the in-frame ones, dropping some. The sample lists around 79,000 clones; over 75% were seen once. Specimen: T cells isolated from PBMCs. Receptor source: a human donor in good health.

The chain is built from TRBV28 and TRBJ2-3; tentative D call: TRBD1 (6 bases). The ends were cut back, 3 bases at V and 10 bases at J, with 11 bases in the middle. The CDR3 is 12 amino acids. From germline, CDR1 is MDHEN and CDR2 SYDVKM. The CDR3 region has the DNA TGTGCCAGCAGTTTTGGACAGCATCCGCAGTATTTT. It codes for CASSFGQHPQYF.

The gene calls are TRBV6-4 and TRBJ1-5; 7 nucleotides agree with TRBD1. The germline gives CDR1 MRHNA, CDR2 SNTAGT. V shed 2 bases, J shed 5 bases, and the junction held 12 bases outside the gene matches. The CDR3 totals 17 residues. CDR3 DNA sequence: TGTGCCAGCAGTGACCATCAAGGAGACAGGGACTATCAGCCCCAGCATTTT. As protein: CASSDHQGDRDYQPQHF.

The sample holds one count of this clone. V gene TRBV5-6 combines with J gene TRBJ2-7, with a tentative D call TRBD2 (6 bases). The germline gives CDR1 SGHDT, CDR2 YYEEEE. Trimming left V 1 base short and J 4 bases short, with 18 bases between. The CDR3 loop spans 16 amino acids. CDR3 bases: TGTGCCAGCAGCTTGCTGGGCCCGGGAGCCCGATACGAGCAGTACTTC. Its protein is CASSLLGPGARYEQYF.

With regard to this clone: Relative to the germline gene, one junction end is altered; a read error may explain this. This chain links TRBV5-1 with TRBJ1-4; D perhaps matches TRBD1 (5 bases). Germline CDR1 is SGHRS and CDR2 is YFSETQ. The CDR3 spans 16 residues. In DNA form, the CDR3 reads TGCGCCAGCGGATTAAACCCGAAGGGGACTAGTGAAAAACTGTTTTTT. It is translated as CASGLNPKGTSEKLFF.

V gene TRBV7-3 combines with J gene TRBJ2-5; D possibly corresponds to TRBD2 (6 bases). The V gene lost 3 bases and the J gene lost 4 bases, with 12 bases spanning the gap. CDR3 length: 14 amino acids. Germline CDR1 SGHTA, CDR2 FQGTGA. CDR3 amino acids: CASSLHQGGETQYF. In DNA, the CDR3 is TGTGCCAGCAGCTTGCATCAGGGAGGAGAGACCCAGTACTTC.

This clone was seen just once. This chain connects TRBV6-5 to TRBJ2-3; 9 nucleotides agree with TRBD1. V dropped 5 bases and J dropped 4; count of bases not matched to a gene: 1. This CDR3 is 13 amino acids long. CDR1 and CDR2 (germline): MNHEY, SVGAGI. CDR3 DNA sequence: TGTGCCAGCAGTAACAGGGGGCCAGATACGCAGTATTTT. This gives the protein CASSNRGPDTQYF.

This clone appeared once. The chain is built from TRBV27 and TRBJ2-3; the D is unclear. Trimming took off 3 bases at V and 6 bases at J, with 10 bases between the two ends. This CDR3 has 13 residues. Germline-derived CDR1 and CDR2 are MNHEY and SMNVEV (reference sequence). DNA for the CDR3: TGTGCCAGCAGTTTGAGTTTCAGGGATACGCAGTATTTT. This codes for CASSLSFRDTQYF.

The rearrangement uses TRBV11-3 and TRBJ2-7, with 10 bases identical to TRBD1. The germline V gene has CDR1 SGHNT and CDR2 YENEEA. J gave up 7 bases and V 3 bases, and 9 bases lay outside the gene matches. This CDR3 has 15 amino acids. CDR3 coding DNA: TGTGCCAGCAGCTTCGGGACAGGGGATAGGATAGAGCAGTACTTC. Amino acid sequence: CASSFGTGDRIEQYF. The variable domain in full, with the rest retrieved from reference TRBV11-3 and TRBJ2-7, is EAGVVQSPRYKIIEKKQPVAFWCNPISGHNTLYWYLQNLGQGPELLIRYENEEAVDDSQLPKDRFSAERLKGVDSTLKIQPAELGDSAVYLCASSFGTGDRIEQYFGPGTRLTVT.

The V gene is TRBV5-6, the J gene TRBJ2-5; 7 nucleotides align to TRBD1. Germline CDR1 reads SGHDT; CDR2 reads YYEEEE. V was clipped by 1 base and J by 3 bases; unmatched bases: 3. This CDR3 region has 14 residues. In nucleotides, the CDR3 is TGTGCCAGCAGCTTGCCCGGACAGGAAGAGACCCAGTACTTC. Encoded protein: CASSLPGQEETQYF.

The rearrangement uses TRBV5-1 and TRBJ1-5; D uncertain. Germline CDR1 reads SGHRS; CDR2 reads YFSETQ. Trimming took 0 bases from V and 5 from J, leaving 6 bases between them. This CDR3 is built from 13 residues. In DNA form, the CDR3 reads TGCGCCAGCAGCTTGGGTTTCGATCAGCCCCAGCATTTT. Translated: CASSLGFDQPQHF.

The chain uses TRBV10-3 and TRBJ2-5; 7 bases are a match to TRBD2. Unmatched junction bases numbered 3, after V lost 2 bases and J lost 0 bases. The CDR3 runs 15 residues. Germline V lookup: CDR1 ENHRY, CDR2 SYGVKD. The CDR3 loop is CAISEGGSYQETQYF. The CDR3 bases are TGTGCCATCAGTGAGGGCGGGAGTTACCAAGAGACCCAGTACTTC.

The rearrangement joins TRBV12-5 to TRBJ2-5, with 8 bases identical to TRBD2. Germline-derived CDR1 and CDR2 are LGHNT and FRNRAP. The ends lost 0 bases at V and 5 bases at J; junction bases unmatched: 14. The CDR3 has 18 residues. The CDR3: CASGLVFTGGVLVETQYF. The CDR3 DNA is TGTGCTAGTGGTTTGGTCTTCACCGGGGGGGTCCTGGTGGAGACCCAGTACTTC.

The chain joins TRBV7-9 to TRBJ2-5, with a possible D match to TRBD1 (6 bases). V was shortened by 2 bases and J by 0 bases, with 10 bases between the two germline ends. CDR1 and CDR2 (germline): SEHNR, FQNEAQ (reference sequence). The CDR3 is 15 residues long. CDR3 DNA: TGTGCCAGCAGCTTACTTTCAGGGGACCAAGAGACCCAGTACTTC. This gives the protein CASSLLSGDQETQYF. The variable domain in full, with the rest retrieved from reference TRBV7-9 and TRBJ2-5, is DTGVSQNPRHKITKRGQNVTFRCDPISEHNRLYWYRQTLGQGPEFLTYFQNEAQLEKSRLLSDRFSAERPKGSFSTLEIQRTEQGDSAMYLCASSLLSGDQETQYFGPGTRLLVL.

This clone was detected once. V and J are TRBV30 and TRBJ1-1, with 9 bases lining up with TRBD1. CDR1 and CDR2 (germline): GTSNPN, SVGIG (reference sequence). This CDR3 has 12 amino acids. V dropped 7 bases and J dropped 2; count of bases not matched to a gene: 2. CDR3 coding DNA: TGTGCCTTGGGACAGGGAAACACTGAAGCTTTCTTT. Translated: CALGQGNTEAFF.

The V and J genes are TRBV28 and TRBJ2-4, with D tentatively TRBD1 (6 bases). In germline, CDR1 is MDHEN, CDR2 SYDVKM. The CDR3 is made up of 16 amino acids. Trimming removed 2 bases from V and 2 bases from J, with 13 bases in between. The CDR3 protein is CASSLMAGVTKNIQYF. The CDR3 DNA reads TGTGCCAGCAGTTTAATGGCAGGGGTCACCAAAAACATTCAGTACTTC.

The genes are TRBV6-5 and TRBJ2-5; 8 bases fit TRBD1. V lost 9 bases and J lost 7; bases outside the gene matches: 7. The CDR3 is made up of 12 amino acids. Looked up from germline, CDR1 is MNHEY and CDR2 is SVGAGI. The CDR3 is CASRQGTATQYF. In DNA form, the CDR3 reads TGTGCCAGTCGACAGGGGACGGCGACCCAGTACTTC.

This sequence joins TRBV18 and TRBJ1-3, with D possibly TRBD1 on 5 matching bases. Per germline, CDR1 KGHSH and CDR2 LQKENI. V was shortened by 4 bases and J by 2 bases, with 12 bases between the two germline ends. The CDR3 sequence is 15 residues long. CDR3 nucleotide sequence: TGTGCCAGCTCACTCGGCGGGGGTGCTGGAAACACCATATATTTT. This sequence encodes CASSLGGGAGNTIYF. Full variable domain (rest looked up from reference TRBV18 and TRBJ1-3): NAGVMQNPRHLVRRRGQEARLRCSPMKGHSHVYWYRQLPEEGLKFMVYLQKENIIDESGMPKERFSAEFPKEGPSILRIQQVVRGDSAAYFCASSLGGGAGNTIYFGEGSWLTVV.

The chain recombines TRBV7-9 with TRBJ1-2, with D possibly TRBD1 on 6 matching bases. V lost 2 bases, J lost 3 bases, and 7 bases lay in between. The V gene's germline CDR1 is SEHNR and CDR2 FQNEAQ (reference sequence). This CDR3 spans 13 amino acids. CDR3 coding DNA: TGTGCCAGCAGCTTAACAGGGCACTATGGCTACACCTTC. It specifies CASSLTGHYGYTF. The full variable domain, with the rest looked up from reference TRBV7-9 and TRBJ1-2, is DTGVSQNPRHKITKRGQNVTFRCDPISEHNRLYWYRQTLGQGPEFLTYFQNEAQLEKSRLLSDRFSAERPKGSFSTLEIQRTEQGDSAMYLCASSLTGHYGYTFGSGTRLTVV.

This chain joins TRBV5-4 and TRBJ1-1; unclear D gene. V dropped 0 bases and J dropped 1 base, with 13 bases sitting between them. Per the germline V gene, CDR1 is SGHNT and CDR2 is YYREEE (reference sequence). The CDR3 is made up of 16 amino acids. CDR3 nucleotides: TGTGCCAGCAGCTTGGTCCGAAAGGAGGGGAACACTGAAGCTTTCTTT. Translating gives CASSLVRKEGNTEAFF. The whole variable domain, filled in from reference TRBV5-4 and TRBJ1-1, reads ETGVTQSPTHLIKTRGQQVTLRCSSQSGHNTVSWYQQALGQGPQFIFQYYREEENGRGNFPPRFSGLQFPNYSSELNVNALELDDSALYLCASSLVRKEGNTEAFFGQGTRLTVV.

This clone showed up just a few times. The J gene is TRBJ1-5, the V gene TRBV9, with 10 bases that match TRBD1. Per the germline V gene, CDR1 is SGDLS and CDR2 is YYNGEE. V dropped 3 bases and J dropped 3; count of bases not matched to a gene: 3. The CDR3 sequence is 15 residues long. This CDR3 reads CASSAGQGPNQPQHF. In DNA form, the CDR3 reads TGTGCCAGCAGCGCGGGACAGGGGCCCAATCAGCCCCAGCATTTT.

The chain's CDR3 is CASRPSLGYEQYF. In nucleotides, the CDR3 is TGCGCCAGCCGCCCGTCCCTAGGCTACGAGCAGTACTTC. This rearrangement joins TRBV5-1 to TRBJ2-7; D is unresolved. The CDR3 runs 13 residues. V was trimmed by 7 bases and J by 3 bases, leaving 14 bases between them. CDR1 SGHRS and CDR2 YFSETQ come from the germline V gene.

V and J are TRBV7-9 and TRBJ2-7, with a tentative D call TRBD2 (5 bases). Germline V gene sequence: CDR1 SEHNR, CDR2 FQNEAQ (reference sequence). Trimming pared 1 base from V and 3 bases from J, leaving 7 bases between. CDR3 length: 13 amino acids. CDR3 DNA: TGTGCCAGCAGCTTAGGAGAGGGCTACGAGCAGTACTTC. Its protein is CASSLGEGYEQYF.

The chain carries TRBV5-5 and TRBJ1-3; the D gene is possibly TRBD1 (5 bases). This CDR3 comprises 16 residues. Deletions cut 5 bases from V and 0 bases from J, with 15 bases between. Germline-derived CDR1 and CDR2 are SGHKS and YYEKEE (reference sequence). The DNA of the CDR3 is TGTGCCAGCAGTCTTGGTCTAGACAGCTCTGGAAACACCATATATTTT. This encodes CASSLGLDSSGNTIYF.

This clone has a handful of counts. The chain has TRBV5-4 and TRBJ2-4; TRBD2 agrees at 7 bases. The CDR3 extends over 18 amino acids. V gave up 1 base and J gave up 5 bases; unmatched junction bases: 15. CDR1 and CDR2 (germline): SGHNT, YYREEE (reference sequence). The CDR3 loop is CASSLRIRPGGTENIQYF. CDR3 in DNA: TGTGCCAGCAGCTTGAGGATTCGACCGGGAGGTACCGAAAACATTCAGTACTTC.

The chain recombines TRBV7-9 with TRBJ1-2; 10 positions match TRBD1. The V and J ends lost 3 bases and 7 bases, in that order; junction bases with no gene match: 11. The CDR3 has 16 amino acids. Germline V gene data show CDR1 as SEHNR and CDR2 as FQNEAQ (reference sequence). The CDR3 nucleotides read TGTGCCAGCAGCTTGGGGACAGGGGACGTAGAGGGTGGCTACACCTTC. Translation gives CASSLGTGDVEGGYTF.

V usage is TRBV5-4 and J usage is TRBJ1-1; 9 bases match TRBD1. The CDR3 covers 18 residues. Germline V gene lookup returns CDR1 SGHNT and CDR2 YYREEE (reference sequence). V lost 1 base, J lost 0 bases, and 10 bases stayed unmatched. The CDR3: CASSLWGTGNRLNTEAFF. CDR3 sequence (DNA): TGTGCCAGCAGCTTGTGGGGGACAGGGAACCGATTGAACACTGAAGCTTTCTTT. The variable domain in full, completed from reference TRBV5-4 and TRBJ1-1, reads ETGVTQSPTHLIKTRGQQVTLRCSSQSGHNTVSWYQQALGQGPQFIFQYYREEENGRGNFPPRFSGLQFPNYSSELNVNALELDDSALYLCASSLWGTGNRLNTEAFFGQGTRLTVV.

The chain has TRBV4-1 and TRBJ2-5; no firm D call. CDR1 is MGHRA, CDR2 YSYEKL, per germline. The CDR3 is 13 residues long. The V end lost 8 bases, the J end lost 1 base, and 11 bases lay between the germline ends. The CDR3: CASGLGIQETQYF. Here the CDR3 DNA reads TGCGCCAGCGGTCTAGGTATCCAAGAGACCCAGTACTTC.

The chain carries TRBV11-2 and TRBJ1-1; 9 bases agree with TRBD1. This CDR3 has 16 residues. V lost 4 bases to trimming and J lost 0 bases; unmatched junction nucleotides: 6. Germline CDR1 SGHAT, CDR2 FQNNGV. The CDR3 region has the DNA TGTGCCAGCAGCTCCGGGACAGGGTTCATGAACACTGAAGCTTTCTTT. Its translation: CASSSGTGFMNTEAFF. The variable domain in full, with the rest retrieved from reference TRBV11-2 and TRBJ1-1, is EAGVAQSPRYKIIEKRQSVAFWCNPISGHATLYWYQQILGQGPKLLIQFQNNGVVDDSQLPKDRFSAERLKGVDSTLKIQPAKLEDSAVYLCASSSGTGFMNTEAFFGQGTRLTVV.

This clone has just a few counts. This rearrangement joins TRBV14 to TRBJ2-5; 7 bases fit TRBD2. The CDR3 runs 12 residues. With 8 bases clipped from V and 4 bases from J, the junction kept 4 bases outside the gene matches. Germline CDR1 SGHDN, CDR2 FVKESK. CDR3 sequence reads: CASRGGGETQYF. The CDR3 DNA follows: TGTGCCAGCCGGGGCGGGGGAGAGACCCAGTACTTC.